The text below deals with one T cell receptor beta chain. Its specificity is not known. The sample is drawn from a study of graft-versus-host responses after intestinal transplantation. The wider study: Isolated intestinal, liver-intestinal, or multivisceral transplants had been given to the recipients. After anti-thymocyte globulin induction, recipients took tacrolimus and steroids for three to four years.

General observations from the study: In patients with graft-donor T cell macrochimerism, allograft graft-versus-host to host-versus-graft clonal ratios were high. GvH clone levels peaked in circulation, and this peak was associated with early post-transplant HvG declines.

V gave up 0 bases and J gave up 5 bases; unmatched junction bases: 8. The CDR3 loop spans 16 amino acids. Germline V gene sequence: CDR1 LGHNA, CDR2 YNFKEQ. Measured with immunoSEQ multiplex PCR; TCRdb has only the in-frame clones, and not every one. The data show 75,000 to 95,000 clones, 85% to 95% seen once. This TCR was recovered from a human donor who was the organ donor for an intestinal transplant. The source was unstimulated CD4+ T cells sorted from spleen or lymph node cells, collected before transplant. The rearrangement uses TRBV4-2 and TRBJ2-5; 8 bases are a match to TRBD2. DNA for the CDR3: TGTGCCAGCAGCCAAGAACCTGCACTAGCGGCGGAGACCCAGTACTTC. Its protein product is CASSQEPALAAETQYF.